The present T cell receptor (beta chain) was sequenced within a study of blood T cells in healthy people across ages. This clonotype was detected only a few times. The V and J ends lost 2 bases and 1 base respectively, with 12 bases between them. This CDR3 contains 16 residues. The authors ran a second PCR of about 6 to 12 cycles using a sample-barcoded 5' primer and a J-beta primer mix. MiXCR, applied by TCRdb to the 5' RACE reads, yields one record per CDR3 protein. Of 700,000 to 950,000 distinct CDR3 sequences in the sample, about 40% were seen once. Sequenced material: blood. The source of this sequence is a woman in her fifties or sixties in good health. The V and J genes are TRBV12-3 or TRBV12-4 and TRBJ1-5, with unresolved D. For the CDR3, the DNA is TGTGCCAGCAGTTTATACCCAGGCGAAAGCAATCAGCCCCAGCATTTT. Translating it yields CASSLYPGESNQPQHF.